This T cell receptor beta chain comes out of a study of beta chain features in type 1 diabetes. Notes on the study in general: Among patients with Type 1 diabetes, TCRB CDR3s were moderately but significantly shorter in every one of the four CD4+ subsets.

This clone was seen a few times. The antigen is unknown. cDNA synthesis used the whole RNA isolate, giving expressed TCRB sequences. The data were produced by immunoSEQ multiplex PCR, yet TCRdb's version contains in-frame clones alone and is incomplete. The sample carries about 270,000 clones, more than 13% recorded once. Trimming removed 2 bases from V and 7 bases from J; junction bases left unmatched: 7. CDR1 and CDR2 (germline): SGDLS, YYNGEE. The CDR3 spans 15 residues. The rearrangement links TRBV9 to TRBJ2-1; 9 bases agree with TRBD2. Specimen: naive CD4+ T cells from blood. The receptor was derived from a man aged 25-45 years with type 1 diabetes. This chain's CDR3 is CASSVSGSSGNEQFF. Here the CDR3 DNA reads TGTGCCAGCAGCGTTAGCGGGAGTTCGGGAAATGAGCAGTTCTTC.